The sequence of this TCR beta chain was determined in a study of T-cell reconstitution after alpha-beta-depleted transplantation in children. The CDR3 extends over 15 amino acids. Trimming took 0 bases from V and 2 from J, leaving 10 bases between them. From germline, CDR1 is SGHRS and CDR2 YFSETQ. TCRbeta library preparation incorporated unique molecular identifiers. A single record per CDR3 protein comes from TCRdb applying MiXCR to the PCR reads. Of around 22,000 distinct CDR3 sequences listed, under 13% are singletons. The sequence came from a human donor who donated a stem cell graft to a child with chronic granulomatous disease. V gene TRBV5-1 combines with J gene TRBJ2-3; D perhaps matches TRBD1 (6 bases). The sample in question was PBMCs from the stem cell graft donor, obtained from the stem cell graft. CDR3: CASSLVTGITDTQYF. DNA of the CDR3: TGCGCCAGCAGCTTGGTAACAGGGATCACAGATACGCAGTATTTT. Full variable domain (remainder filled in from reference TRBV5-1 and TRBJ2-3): KAGVTQTPRYLIKTRGQQVTLSCSPISGHRSVSWYQQTPGQGLQFLFEYFSETQRNKGNFPGRFSGRQFSNSRSEMNVSTLELGDSALYLCASSLVTGITDTQYFGPGTRLTVL.